This TCR beta chain was sequenced for a study of blood T cell repertoires in COVID-19. Libraries were prepared by immunoSEQ multiplex PCR; TCRdb keeps only in-frame clonotypes and omits some of them. This table holds roughly 170,000 clones, around 83% found once. Germline CDR1 and CDR2: LGHNT and FRNRAP. Trimming cost V 5 bases and J 10 bases; bases outside gene matches: 5. The CDR3 has 14 residues. This TCR was sampled from a woman between 50 and 59 years old with COVID-19, enrolled during active disease. Sequencing input: peripheral blood. V is TRBV12-5 and J is TRBJ1-6; TRBD1 matches at 10 bases. This CDR3 reads CASGPGQGGSPLHF. The CDR3 DNA sequence: TGTGCTAGTGGTCCTGGACAGGGGGGATCACCCCTCCACTTT.